Sequencing of this T cell receptor beta chain was carried out in a study of Graves' ophthalmopathy and Graves' hyperthyroidism. Trimming took off 2 bases at V and 0 bases at J, with 7 bases between the two ends. The length of the CDR3 is 13 residues. Germline CDR1 and CDR2: DFQATT and SNEGSKA (reference sequence). This clonotype has ten or more counts. RNA transcripts were the template, and TCR beta CDR3 regions were amplified from them. Following a first-round RT-PCR that used HTBI primers, a second-round multiplex PCR was carried out. Each CDR3 protein gets one entry after TCRdb re-called the multiplex PCR reads with MiXCR. The profile shows about 740,000 distinct CDR3 sequences, roughly 40% of them singletons.

Sequences were obtained from peripheral blood. V and J are TRBV20-1 and TRBJ1-2; possible D gene TRBD1, 6 bases. This sequence was found in an adult man with Graves' ophthalmopathy. The CDR3 region is CSARQGSNYGYTF. The CDR3 DNA reads as TGCAGTGCTAGACAGGGGTCTAACTATGGCTACACCTTC.